The subject of this entry is one T cell receptor beta chain. Antigen: not known. V was pared by 4 bases and J by 8 bases, with 5 bases of the junction left unmatched. The CDR3 loop spans 15 amino acids. Germline CDR1 reads SGHVS; CDR2 reads FQNEAQ. Sequenced by immunoSEQ multiplex PCR; TCRdb stores in-frame clones only, minus some. The sample has around 9,600 clones, almost 80% seen once; the top ten hold approximately 9.9%. The sample is drawn from a study of tumor-infiltrating lymphocytes in localized non-small cell lung cancer. On the study more broadly: Tumor tissue and non-adjacent uninvolved lung came from each patient. Study results and caveats: Compared with uninvolved lung, tumors showed higher T cell infiltration by TCRbeta sequencing. Available tissue quantity limited TCR sequencing to a patient subset.

The source material was lung tumor tissue. The clonotype originates from a human donor with non-small cell lung cancer. This sequence joins TRBV7-8 and TRBJ2-1; TRBD2 matches 13 bases. The CDR3 coding sequence is TGTGCCAGCAGCTCGGGACTAGCGGGATACCATGAGCAGTTCTTC. It encodes CASSSGLAGYHEQFF.